This TCR beta chain comes out of a study of T cell changes during pregnancy in multiple sclerosis. This clone was recorded only once. This table comes from immunoSEQ multiplex PCR, and its TCRdb copy is limited to in-frame clones, with some not included. The data show more than 55,000 clones, with approximately 91% seen just once and about 1.5% held by the top ten. This material consisted of peripheral blood, taken in the second trimester of pregnancy. The TCR comes from a female donor with multiple sclerosis, enrolled in a pregnancy study.

Written as DNA, the CDR3 is TGCGCCAGCAGCCAAGATCCTCTTACAGGGAAGCGCACTGAAGCTTTCTTT. It translates to CASSQDPLTGKRTEAFF. The rearrangement links TRBV4-1 to TRBJ1-1; D may be TRBD1 (6 bases). This CDR3 spans 17 amino acids. Germline V CDR1 and CDR2: MGHRA, YSYEKL. With 0 bases removed from V and 4 bases from J, the gap between germline ends came to 18 bases.